These 25 T cell receptor beta chains came from one sample sequenced in a study of T cell clones after liver transplantation. The repertoire was sequenced with immunoSEQ multiplex PCR; TCRdb's copy has only in-frame clones and lacks some. The profile covers around 110,000 clones, with about nine tenths appearing a single time and roughly 0.83% taken by the ten largest. The sample was CD4+ T cells from blood, taken 12 months after liver transplant. The receptors shown here come from a human patient who received a liver transplant. The T cells may partly be graft donor cells.

The chain has TRBV5-4 and TRBJ2-3, with 8 bases lining up with TRBD1. CDR1 is SGHNT, CDR2 YYREEE, per germline (reference sequence). Germline trimming cut 0 bases from V and 2 bases from J; bases unmatched to any gene: 2. The CDR3 is 15 residues long. In nucleotides, the CDR3 is TGTGCCAGCAGCTTGGACAGGGGGAACACAGATACGCAGTATTTT. It yields the protein CASSLDRGNTDTQYF.

This sequence joins TRBV28 and TRBJ2-7; D not certain. CDR1 and CDR2 (germline): MDHEN, SYDVKM. The CDR3 spans 14 residues. Trimming stripped 1 base from V and 5 bases from J, with 12 bases between. The CDR3, as DNA: TGTGCCAGCAGTTTATCGGGCATAAGGCACGAGCAGTACTTC. It specifies CASSLSGIRHEQYF.

The chain carries TRBV28 and TRBJ1-1, with D perhaps matching TRBD1 (5 bases). V was cut by 6 bases and J by 5 bases, with 19 bases left in between. The CDR3 runs to 15 residues. Germline CDR1 reads MDHEN; CDR2 reads SYDVKM. DNA of the CDR3: TGTGCCAGCAGCGCTATTGGTCAGGGAGGGACTGAAGCTTTCTTT. Protein: CASSAIGQGGTEAFF.

The rearrangement uses TRBV11-3 and TRBJ2-1, with D unresolved. Germline V gene lookup returns CDR1 SGHNT and CDR2 YENEEA. Trimming took 3 bases from V and 5 from J, leaving 5 bases between them. CDR3 size: 12 residues. CDR3 sequence reads: CASSFGDNEQFF. Written as DNA, the CDR3 is TGTGCCAGCAGCTTTGGTGACAATGAGCAGTTCTTC.

The rearrangement uses TRBV14 and TRBJ2-7, with D uncertain. This CDR3 has 13 amino acids. CDR1 and CDR2 (germline): SGHDN, FVKESK. Between the trimmed V and J ends, which lost 0 bases and 6 bases, there was a span of 9 bases. The DNA for the CDR3 is TGTGCCAGCAGCCAAGACGGTTTCCGCGAGCAGTACTTC. It specifies CASSQDGFREQYF.

The genes are TRBV28 and TRBJ1-5; tentatively, D is TRBD1 (5 bases). V lost 8 bases, J lost 2 bases, and 10 bases lay in between. This CDR3 comprises 13 residues. From germline, CDR1 is MDHEN and CDR2 SYDVKM. The CDR3 loop reads CASGGGGNQPQHF. CDR3 DNA sequence: TGTGCCAGCGGGGGTGGGGGCAATCAGCCCCAGCATTTT.

This sequence joins TRBV5-1 and TRBJ2-1, with 8 bases aligning to TRBD2. The CDR3 sequence is 16 residues long. Germline V gives CDR1 SGHRS, CDR2 YFSETQ. V gave up 1 base and J gave up 3 bases; unmatched junction bases: 6. CDR3 in amino acids: CASSLRGGFDYNEQFF. The CDR3 DNA follows: TGCGCCAGCAGCTTGCGCGGGGGGTTTGACTACAATGAGCAGTTCTTC.

V usage is TRBV9 and J usage is TRBJ2-5; 16 positions match TRBD2. The CDR3 spans 17 residues. V shed 4 bases and J 4 bases; nucleotides not matched to a gene: 7. CDR1 and CDR2 from the germline V gene are SGDLS and YYNGEE. The CDR3 DNA sequence: TGTGCCAGCAGCAGGGGGACTAGCGGGAGGGCCGGAGAGACCCAGTACTTC. Protein product: CASSRGTSGRAGETQYF.

Only a few counts were recorded for this clone. This rearrangement joins TRBV11-2 to TRBJ2-7; TRBD1 matches at 9 bases. Germline trimming cut 4 bases from V and 4 bases from J; bases unmatched to any gene: 11. This CDR3 comprises 16 residues. Germline V gene data show CDR1 as SGHAT and CDR2 as FQNNGV. As DNA, the CDR3 is TGTGCCAGCAGCTACCCACCGGGACAGGGTGCTTACGAGCAGTACTTC. As protein: CASSYPPGQGAYEQYF.

The rearrangement uses TRBV7-9 and TRBJ2-3; D remains ambiguous. V lost 2 bases to trimming and J lost 1 base, with 7 bases between them. CDR1 and CDR2 (germline): SEHNR, FQNEAQ (reference sequence). The CDR3 extends over 14 amino acids. The DNA for the CDR3 is TGTGCCAGCAGCTTAACGCAGGGCACAGATACGCAGTATTTT. Translation gives CASSLTQGTDTQYF.

V gene TRBV6-5 combines with J gene TRBJ2-2, with 7 nucleotides matching TRBD1. Trimming removed 7 bases from V and 1 base from J; junction bases left unmatched: 3. Germline CDR1 and CDR2: MNHEY and SVGAGI. The CDR3 extends over 14 amino acids. CDR3 loop: CASKRTGNTGELFF. The CDR3 DNA reads TGTGCCAGCAAGCGGACAGGGAACACCGGGGAGCTGTTTTTT.

V is TRBV2 and J is TRBJ2-1, with 7 positions matching TRBD1. Germline CDR1 is SNHLY and CDR2 is FYNNEI. Trimming cost V 0 bases and J 7 bases; bases outside gene matches: 9. The CDR3 sequence is 16 residues long. Here the CDR3 reads CASSEANRGWGNEQFF. Written as DNA, the CDR3 is TGTGCCAGCAGTGAAGCGAACAGGGGATGGGGTAATGAGCAGTTCTTC.

In DNA form, the CDR3 reads TGTGCCAGCAGCCCGCAGGGAGAGACCCAGTACTTC. Protein product: CASSPQGETQYF. This sequence joins TRBV11-2 and TRBJ2-5, with D perhaps TRBD1 (5 bases). This CDR3 has 12 residues. Germline V gene lookup returns CDR1 SGHAT and CDR2 FQNNGV. V lost 5 bases, J lost 4 bases, and 8 bases lay in between.

The chain has TRBV28 and TRBJ1-1, with a weak D call TRBD1 (5 bases). Trimming stripped 4 bases from V and 3 bases from J, with 15 bases between. This CDR3 contains 15 residues. Looked up from germline, CDR1 is MDHEN and CDR2 is SYDVKM. The CDR3 DNA reads as TGTGCCAGCAGTTCGCCTGGGGGGAGGGACACTGAAGCTTTCTTT. It is translated as CASSSPGGRDTEAFF.

The chain joins TRBV25-1 to TRBJ2-3; the match to TRBD2 covers 9 bases. Germline lookup yields CDR1 MGHDK and CDR2 SYGVNS. The CDR3 is made up of 16 amino acids. The junction had 9 bases not matched to a gene; V was cut back by 2 bases and J by 6 bases. CDR3 DNA sequence: TGTGCCAGCAGTGAAATAGCGGGAGCTACCGTGGATACGCAGTATTTT. Protein sequence: CASSEIAGATVDTQYF.

This chain joins TRBV5-1 and TRBJ2-7; D gene uncertain. The CDR3 spans 13 residues. CDR1 is SGHRS, CDR2 YFSETQ, per germline. The V end was cut by 3 bases, the J end by 2 bases, with 9 bases between. The CDR3 sequence is CASSSERTYEQYF. CDR3 DNA: TGCGCCAGCAGCTCGGAACGGACCTACGAGCAGTACTTC.

The chain uses TRBV6-6 and TRBJ2-1, with D unclear. V lost 3 bases to trimming and J lost 3 bases, with 6 bases between them. The CDR3 runs to 13 residues. Germline values: CDR1 MNHNY, CDR2 SVGAGI (reference sequence). The DNA of the CDR3 is TGTGCCAGCAGTTATCAACGCTACAATGAGCAGTTCTTC. Translation gives CASSYQRYNEQFF.

CDR3 loop: CSVIRTGDEKLFF. The CDR3 DNA sequence: TGCAGCGTTATTCGAACAGGGGATGAAAAACTGTTTTTT. V gene TRBV29-1 combines with J gene TRBJ1-4, with 7 bases identical to TRBD1. Germline CDR1 SQVTM, CDR2 ANQGSEA. Unmatched junction bases numbered 6, after V lost 5 bases and J lost 6 bases. The CDR3 has 13 residues. Filled out from reference TRBV29-1 and TRBJ1-4, the complete variable domain reads SAVISQKPSRDICQRGTSLTIQCQVDSQVTMMFWYRQQPGQSLTLIATANQGSEATYESGFVIDKFPISRPNLTFSTLTVSNMSPEDSSIYLCSVIRTGDEKLFFGSGTQLSVL.

J is TRBJ1-3 and V is TRBV7-8; D is undetermined. Germline lookup yields CDR1 SGHVS and CDR2 FQNEAQ. The CDR3 sequence is 15 residues long. V lost 5 bases and J lost 4, with 15 bases in between. The CDR3 bases are TGTGCCAGCAGCCTCCAAGTGCTTCTCGGAAACACCATATATTTT. Residues: CASSLQVLLGNTIYF.

This chain links TRBV7-2 with TRBJ2-5, with TRBD1 matching 9 bases. The CDR3 totals 16 residues. Looked up from germline, CDR1 is SGHTA and CDR2 is FQGNSA. Trimming removed 5 bases from V and 2 bases from J; junction bases left unmatched: 9. The CDR3 bases are TGTGCCAGCAGCCGCGACAGGGGGACGTCACAAGAGACCCAGTACTTC. It translates to CASSRDRGTSQETQYF.

J is TRBJ2-5 and V is TRBV28; D uncertain. CDR1 and CDR2 (germline): MDHEN, SYDVKM. V lost 8 bases and J 7 bases, leaving 8 bases between the germline ends. This CDR3 region has 10 residues. The CDR3 DNA reads TGTGCCAGCTCAGCCAGGACCCAGTACTTC. It codes for CASSARTQYF.

This chain connects TRBV5-8 to TRBJ2-7; D perhaps matches TRBD1 (6 bases). The germline gives CDR1 SGHTS, CDR2 YDEGEE. This CDR3 has 14 residues. V shed 4 bases and J shed 3 bases, with 14 bases lying between them. CDR3 in amino acids: CASSPTGLVYEQYF. Written as DNA, the CDR3 is TGTGCCAGCAGCCCAACAGGGTTAGTCTACGAGCAGTACTTC.

The J gene is TRBJ2-3, the V gene TRBV5-4, with 8 positions matching TRBD1. The CDR3 length is 13 residues. V trimming: 3 bases; J trimming: 5 bases; junction bases outside the gene matches: 2. Germline CDR1 reads SGHNT; CDR2 reads YYREEE (reference sequence). The CDR3 here is CASSSDRGDTQYF. DNA for the CDR3: TGTGCCAGCAGCTCTGACAGGGGAGATACGCAGTATTTT.

This chain connects TRBV11-3 to TRBJ2-3, with 14 bases aligning to TRBD2. Trimming took 5 bases from V and 8 from J; bases not matched to a gene: 9. The germline CDR1 and CDR2 sequences are SGHNT and YENEEA. The CDR3 sequence is 16 residues long. CDR3: CASSQGLAGARGTQYF. CDR3 nucleotides: TGTGCCAGCAGCCAGGGACTAGCGGGAGCCCGAGGTACGCAGTATTTT. Variable domain in full (rest from reference TRBV11-3 and TRBJ2-3): EAGVVQSPRYKIIEKKQPVAFWCNPISGHNTLYWYLQNLGQGPELLIRYENEEAVDDSQLPKDRFSAERLKGVDSTLKIQPAELGDSAVYLCASSQGLAGARGTQYFGPGTRLTVL.

J is TRBJ1-5 and V is TRBV4-2; D is perhaps TRBD1 (5 bases). The germline gives CDR1 LGHNA, CDR2 YNFKEQ. The CDR3 runs 16 residues. V was pared by 0 bases and J by 1 base, with 10 bases between. This CDR3 reads CASSQDGRGSNQPQHF. The CDR3 DNA is TGTGCCAGCAGCCAAGACGGACGGGGGAGCAATCAGCCCCAGCATTTT.